The sequence of this T cell receptor beta chain was determined in a study of response to subunit inactivated influenza vaccine. Using its own MiXCR run on the RT-PCR reads, TCRdb lists one record per CDR3 protein. Altogether a few hundred thousand distinct CDR3 sequences are present, just over 20% being singletons, with the ten largest covering approximately 10%. A note on this clonotype: This likely comes from a read error, as the CDR3 has no conserved phenylalanine or tryptophan at its end.

The V gene's germline CDR1 is DFQATT and CDR2 SNEGSKA (reference sequence). The CDR3 covers 14 residues. The ends were cut back, 7 bases at V and 4 bases at J, with 18 bases in the middle. V is TRBV20-1 and J is TRBJ2-3; a weak D match, TRBD2 (6 bases). Here the sequenced sample was PBMCs from blood, taken 21 months after vaccination. This sequence was found in a man between 50 and 69 years old who received an inactivated influenza vaccine. The CDR3 reads CSGKAGKRADTQYS. CDR3 in DNA: TGCAGTGGTAAAGCGGGTAAACGGGCAGATACGCAGTATTCT.